The present T cell receptor beta chain was sequenced within a study of technical replicates of blood from a few donors. The CDR3 has 13 amino acids. Germline assignment: CDR1 MNHEY and CDR2 SVGAGI. V trimming: 7 bases; J trimming: 1 base; junction bases outside the gene matches: 3. Method: immunoSEQ multiplex PCR; TCRdb's copy keeps in-frame clones and lacks some. Seen here are about 99,000 clones, about 95% observed once, and the top ten hold more than 0.2%. The specimen sequenced was T cells isolated from PBMCs. The chain links TRBV6-5 to TRBJ1-2; 7 bases agree with TRBD1. The sequence was obtained from a human donor in good health. The CDR3 sequence is CASNDRVNYGYTF. The CDR3 DNA is TGTGCCAGCAATGACAGGGTTAACTATGGCTACACCTTC.